Described below is a single TCR beta chain sequence and its context. Its antigen remains unknown. Germline CDR1 and CDR2: SGHDT and YYEEEE. The V and J ends lost 2 bases and 4 bases, in that order; junction bases with no gene match: 6. The CDR3 is 15 residues long. This entry is derived from a study of T cell responses to AZD1222 COVID-19 vaccine. Whole-study findings and limits: Clonal diversity was possibly underestimated, and white British individuals and females predominated among donors. The breadth and depth of Spike-specific TCRs increased once two AZD1222 doses had been given.

This table comes from immunoSEQ multiplex PCR, and its TCRdb copy is limited to in-frame clones, with some not included. The sample comprises more than 120,000 clones, roughly 90% of which are singletons, and approximately 1.8% rests with the top ten. V and J are TRBV5-6 and TRBJ2-1; 7 bases fit TRBD1. Source: peripheral blood, taken 28 days after the second AZD1222 dose. This receptor was identified in an adult who received the AZD1222 COVID-19 vaccine. CDR3 loop: CASSFFTGEYNEQFF. CDR3 in DNA: TGTGCCAGCAGCTTTTTTACAGGGGAATACAATGAGCAGTTCTTC.